The next 14 T cell receptor beta chains were all read from a single sample in a study of T-cell reconstitution after alpha-beta-depleted transplantation in children. Library preparation (for TCRbeta) was performed with unique molecular identifiers. TCRdb reprocessed the PCR reads via MiXCR and lists one record per CDR3 protein. The table has some 530,000 distinct CDR3 sequences, roughly an eighth seen once. The specimen comprised PBMCs from the stem cell graft donor, sampled from the stem cell graft. These receptors all come from a human donor who donated a stem cell graft to a child with combined immunodeficiency.

The sample holds many counts of this clonotype. The V and J genes are TRBV6-5 and TRBJ2-1; D is perhaps TRBD1 (7 bases). CDR3 length: 15 residues. The V gene's germline CDR1 is MNHEY and CDR2 SVGAGI. V was cut by 4 bases and J by 0 bases, with 10 bases left in between. Written as DNA, the CDR3 is TGTGCCAGCAGTTTCCAGGGGGGCTCCTACAATGAGCAGTTCTTC. It encodes CASSFQGGSYNEQFF.

This clonotype was detected many times. This chain joins TRBV29-1 and TRBJ2-7, with a weak D call TRBD1 (5 bases). This CDR3 comprises 12 residues. V lost 7 bases and J 2 bases, leaving 12 bases between the germline ends. Germline V lookup: CDR1 SQVTM, CDR2 ANQGSEA. CDR3 region: CSAWTTTYEQYF. Here the CDR3 DNA reads TGCAGCGCCTGGACAACTACCTACGAGCAGTACTTC.

In this sample, this clonotype turned up a few times. The chain carries TRBV7-2 and TRBJ2-7, with 10 bases matching TRBD2. V was clipped by 0 bases and J by 3 bases; unmatched bases: 5. CDR3 length: 16 residues. Germline CDR1 SGHTA, CDR2 FQGNSA. CDR3 nucleotides: TGTGCCAGCAGCTTAGCAGCTAGCGGGAGTGTCTACGAGCAGTACTTC. This encodes CASSLAASGSVYEQYF.

The CDR3 loop reads CASSTTDRPNYGYTF. The CDR3 DNA reads TGTGCCAGCAGTACGACCGACAGACCTAACTATGGCTACACCTTC. The chain carries TRBV12-3 or TRBV12-4 and TRBJ1-2, with a tentative D call TRBD1 (5 bases). The CDR3 extends over 15 amino acids. V was clipped by 5 bases and J by 0 bases, with 13 bases between them.

The chain has TRBV6-2 or TRBV6-3 and TRBJ2-7, with TRBD2 matching over 9 bases. CDR3 length: 15 residues. Trimming cost V 3 bases and J 6 bases; bases outside gene matches: 9. Germline V gene lookup returns CDR1 MNHEY and CDR2 SVGEGT. Here the CDR3 DNA reads TGTGCCAGCAGTTATGTGGCGGGAGGGCCGAGCGAGCAGTACTTC. It specifies CASSYVAGGPSEQYF.

This chain connects TRBV7-3 to TRBJ2-1; D is unresolved. This CDR3 is built from 14 residues. The V end lost 3 bases, the J end lost 5 bases, and 11 bases lay between the germline ends. Germline V gives CDR1 SGHTA, CDR2 FQGTGA. CDR3 residues: CASSLVAENNEQFF. In nucleotides, the CDR3 is TGTGCCAGCAGCTTGGTGGCGGAAAACAATGAGCAGTTCTTC.

The sample holds a few counts of this clonotype. The germline gene is not matched at one end of the junction; a read error may be the cause. The chain has TRBV20-1 and TRBJ2-7; D is perhaps TRBD2 (5 bases). Germline V gene lookup returns CDR1 DFQATT and CDR2 SNEGSKA (reference sequence). The CDR3 extends over 16 amino acids. CDR3 amino acids: CCAAPRGKSSLHEQYF. The CDR3 nucleotides read TGCTGTGCTGCCCCTAGAGGGAAAAGCTCTCTGCACGAGCAGTACTTC.

CDR3 amino acids: CASSYVGKDSPLHF. The DNA for the CDR3 is TGTGCCAGCAGTTACGTGGGGAAAGATTCACCCCTCCACTTT. The chain is built from TRBV6-5 and TRBJ1-6, with D hard to call. Trimming stripped 2 bases from V and 8 bases from J, with 10 bases between. Germline lookup yields CDR1 MNHEY and CDR2 SVGAGI. The CDR3 is made up of 14 amino acids.

This clonotype was detected many times. The rearrangement links TRBV12-3 or TRBV12-4 to TRBJ2-7; 8 positions match TRBD2. This CDR3 has 12 amino acids. V shed 7 bases and J 9 bases; nucleotides not matched to a gene: 8. The CDR3 nucleotides are TGTGCCAGCAACCGGGGGGGCATAGGGCAGTACTTC. It encodes CASNRGGIGQYF.

This clonotype was observed a few times. The chain couples TRBV5-5 to TRBJ2-5; D is unresolved. The CDR3 covers 13 residues. Germline CDR1 and CDR2: SGHKS and YYEKEE (reference sequence). V dropped 2 bases and J dropped 5 bases, with 10 bases sitting between them. CDR3 coding DNA: TGTGCCAGCAGCTTCTGGATGTCGGAGACCCAGTACTTC. Its protein product is CASSFWMSETQYF.

The chain links TRBV3-1 to TRBJ2-5, with no clear D. CDR3 size: 12 residues. Germline V gene sequence: CDR1 LGHDT, CDR2 YNNKEL (reference sequence). The V and J ends lost 7 bases and 4 bases respectively, with 10 bases between them. CDR3 coding DNA: TGTGCCAGCAACTTTGCAGGAGAGACCCAGTACTTC. Translated: CASNFAGETQYF.

The sample holds a few counts of this clonotype. The rearrangement joins TRBV6-1 to TRBJ2-3; 15 nucleotides match TRBD2. Trimming at V came to 6 bases and at J to 6 bases, leaving 13 bases not matched to a gene. The CDR3 sequence is 18 residues long. Germline loops: CDR1 MNHNS, CDR2 SASEGT. The CDR3 loop is CASRKGLAGGRGADTQYF. The CDR3 region has the DNA TGTGCCAGCAGAAAAGGACTAGCGGGAGGGAGGGGTGCGGATACGCAGTATTTT.

This clonotype was picked up a small number of times. An end of the junction differs from the germline gene, which may be a read error. The chain has TRBV2 and TRBJ2-7, with 8 bases lining up with TRBD2. The CDR3 is made up of 15 amino acids. From germline, CDR1 is SNHLY and CDR2 FYNNEI. The CDR3 loop is CASREGLAAAYEQYF. CDR3 bases: TGTGCCAGCAGGGAAGGACTAGCCGCCGCCTACGAGCAGTACTTC.

In this sample, this clonotype turned up many times. This chain connects TRBV29-1 to TRBJ2-3, with 11 bases lining up with TRBD2. The CDR3 has 14 residues. CDR1 SQVTM and CDR2 ANQGSEA come from the germline V gene. Germline trimming cut 5 bases from V and 5 bases from J; bases unmatched to any gene: 6. CDR3 amino acids: CSVCLAGGLDTQYF. The CDR3 nucleotides read TGCAGCGTTTGCCTAGCGGGAGGACTAGATACGCAGTATTTT.